The 5 T cell receptor beta chains reported below all come from one sample, sequenced in a study of shared clonotypes between healthy human individuals. Data came from immunoSEQ multiplex PCR; TCRdb stores just in-frame clones and leaves some out. This sample has approximately 400,000 clones, with about 96% found just once. The sample consisted of memory CD8+ T cells sorted from blood. As for subset: CD45RO+ cells pooled with CCR7-negative TemRA cells. The receptors originated from a young man in good health.

The chain links TRBV4-1 to TRBJ2-1; 10 nucleotides align to TRBD2. The CDR3 is 16 amino acids. The germline V gene has CDR1 MGHRA and CDR2 YSYEKL. The trim removed 1 base at V and 10 bases at J, leaving 10 bases unmatched. This chain's CDR3 is CASSQVASGRAGEQFF. The CDR3 DNA reads as TGCGCCAGCAGCCAAGTTGCAAGCGGGAGGGCAGGGGAGCAGTTCTTC.

The rearrangement links TRBV28 to TRBJ1-1; D might be TRBD1 (5 bases). CDR3 length: 16 amino acids. Germline-derived CDR1 and CDR2 are MDHEN and SYDVKM. The V gene lost 5 bases and the J gene lost 0 bases, with 16 bases spanning the gap. CDR3 sequence: CASSPLGRGMNTEAFF. The DNA for the CDR3 is TGTGCCAGCAGTCCCCTGGGACGGGGGATGAACACTGAAGCTTTCTTT.

The chain is built from TRBV9 and TRBJ1-1; D ambiguous. The CDR3 extends over 13 amino acids. The V end lost 6 bases, the J end lost 2 bases, and 11 bases lay between the germline ends. CDR1 and CDR2 from the germline V gene are SGDLS and YYNGEE. For the CDR3, the DNA is TGTGCCAGCAACCAGGAGGGAAACACTGAAGCTTTCTTT. Amino acid sequence: CASNQEGNTEAFF.

This clone was picked up one time. The J gene is TRBJ2-3, the V gene TRBV19; unclear D gene. Trimming removed 3 bases at V and 0 bases at J, with 7 bases between. CDR1 is LNHDA, CDR2 SQIVND, per germline (reference sequence). The CDR3 is 14 amino acids. The CDR3 region has the DNA TGTGCCAGTAGTATGATCCTTAGCACAGATACGCAGTATTTT. This encodes CASSMILSTDTQYF.

This chain joins TRBV6-5 and TRBJ1-1; 9 bases are a match to TRBD1. The length of the CDR3 is 15 residues. The ends lost 4 bases at V and 0 bases at J; junction bases unmatched: 3. Germline V gene data show CDR1 as MNHEY and CDR2 as SVGAGI. The CDR3 DNA is TGTGCCAGCAGTTCTACAGGGGGCTTGAACACTGAAGCTTTCTTT. Encoded protein: CASSSTGGLNTEAFF.